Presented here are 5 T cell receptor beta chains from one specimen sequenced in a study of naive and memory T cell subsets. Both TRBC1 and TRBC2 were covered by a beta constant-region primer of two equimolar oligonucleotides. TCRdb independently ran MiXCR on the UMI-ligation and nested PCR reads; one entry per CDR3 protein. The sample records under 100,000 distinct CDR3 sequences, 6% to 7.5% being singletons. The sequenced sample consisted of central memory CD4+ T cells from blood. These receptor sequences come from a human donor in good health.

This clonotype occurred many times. CDR3 DNA: TGTGCCAGCAGCGAAAACAGGGGCAAAAATTCACCCCTCCACTTT. The encoded protein is CASSENRGKNSPLHF. This rearrangement joins TRBV11-2 to TRBJ1-6; TRBD1 aligns across 7 bases. The CDR3 totals 15 residues. Per germline, CDR1 SGHAT and CDR2 FQNNGV. V trimming: 5 bases; J trimming: 7 bases; junction bases outside the gene matches: 8.

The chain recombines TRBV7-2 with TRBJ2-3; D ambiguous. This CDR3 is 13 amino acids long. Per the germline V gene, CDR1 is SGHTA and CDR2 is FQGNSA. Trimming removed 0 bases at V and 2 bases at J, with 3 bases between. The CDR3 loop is CASSLAATDTQYF. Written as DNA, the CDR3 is TGTGCCAGCAGCTTAGCGGCCACAGATACGCAGTATTTT.

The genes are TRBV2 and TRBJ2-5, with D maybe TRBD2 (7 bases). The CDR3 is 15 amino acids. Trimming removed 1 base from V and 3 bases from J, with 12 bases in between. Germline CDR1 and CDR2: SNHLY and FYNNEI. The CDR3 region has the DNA TGTGCCAGCAGTGAAGAGGAAGGGGGGGAAGAGACCCAGTACTTC. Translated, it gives CASSEEEGGEETQYF.

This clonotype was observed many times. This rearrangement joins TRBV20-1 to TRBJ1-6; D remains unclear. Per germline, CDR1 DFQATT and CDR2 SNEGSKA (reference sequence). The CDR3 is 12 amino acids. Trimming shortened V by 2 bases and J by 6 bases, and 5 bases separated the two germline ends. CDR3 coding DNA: TGCAGTGCTAGACGGTCTAATTCACCCCTCCACTTT. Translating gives CSARRSNSPLHF.

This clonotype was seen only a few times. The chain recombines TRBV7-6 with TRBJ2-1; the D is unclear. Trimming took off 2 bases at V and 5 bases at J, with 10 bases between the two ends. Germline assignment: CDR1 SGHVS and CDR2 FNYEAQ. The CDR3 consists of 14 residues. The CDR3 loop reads CASSLFYGDNEQFF. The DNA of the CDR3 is TGTGCCAGCAGCTTATTTTACGGAGACAATGAGCAGTTCTTC.